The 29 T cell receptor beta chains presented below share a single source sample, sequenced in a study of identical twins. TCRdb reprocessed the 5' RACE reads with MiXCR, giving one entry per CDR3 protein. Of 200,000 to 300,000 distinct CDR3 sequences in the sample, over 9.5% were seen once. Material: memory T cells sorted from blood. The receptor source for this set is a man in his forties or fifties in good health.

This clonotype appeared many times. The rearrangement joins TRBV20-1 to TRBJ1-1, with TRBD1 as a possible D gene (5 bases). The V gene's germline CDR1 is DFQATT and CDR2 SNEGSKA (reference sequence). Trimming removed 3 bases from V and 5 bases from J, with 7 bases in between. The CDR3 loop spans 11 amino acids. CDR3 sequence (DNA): TGCAGTGCTAGGGGGGTGACTGAAGCTTTCTTT. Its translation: CSARGVTEAFF.

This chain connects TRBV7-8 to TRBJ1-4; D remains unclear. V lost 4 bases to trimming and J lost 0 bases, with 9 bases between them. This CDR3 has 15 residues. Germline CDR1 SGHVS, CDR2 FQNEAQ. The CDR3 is CASSSEVATNEKLFF. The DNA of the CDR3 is TGTGCCAGCAGCTCTGAGGTTGCAACTAATGAAAAACTGTTTTTT.

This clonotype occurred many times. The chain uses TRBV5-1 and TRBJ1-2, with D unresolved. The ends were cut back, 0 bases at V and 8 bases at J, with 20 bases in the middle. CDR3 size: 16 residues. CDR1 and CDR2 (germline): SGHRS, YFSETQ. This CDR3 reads CASSLAGREGLGGYTF. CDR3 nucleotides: TGCGCCAGCAGCTTGGCCGGAAGGGAAGGTTTAGGAGGCTACACCTTC.

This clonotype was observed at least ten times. This CDR3 reads CASSQGPGLGLPNTEAFF. In nucleotides, the CDR3 is TGTGCCAGCAGCCAGGGGCCAGGCTTGGGTCTCCCGAACACTGAAGCTTTCTTT. The chain combines TRBV4-2 with TRBJ1-1, with D possibly matching TRBD1 (5 bases). In germline, CDR1 is LGHNA, CDR2 YNFKEQ. There are 18 residues in the CDR3. V lost 3 bases and J 1 base, leaving 21 bases between the germline ends.

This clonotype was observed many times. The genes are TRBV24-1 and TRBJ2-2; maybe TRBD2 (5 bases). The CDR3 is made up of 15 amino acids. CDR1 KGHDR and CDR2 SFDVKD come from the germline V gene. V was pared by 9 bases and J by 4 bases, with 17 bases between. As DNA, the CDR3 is TGTGCCACCGGAAGTCCTAGCCGTTCCACCGGGGAGCTGTTTTTT. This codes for CATGSPSRSTGELFF.

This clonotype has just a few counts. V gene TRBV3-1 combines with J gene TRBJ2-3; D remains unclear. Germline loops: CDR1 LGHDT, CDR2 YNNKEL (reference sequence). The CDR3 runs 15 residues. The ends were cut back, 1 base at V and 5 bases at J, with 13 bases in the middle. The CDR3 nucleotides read TGTGCCAGCAGCCAAGGTGTTGGCCTCGGAGATACGCAGTATTTT. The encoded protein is CASSQGVGLGDTQYF.

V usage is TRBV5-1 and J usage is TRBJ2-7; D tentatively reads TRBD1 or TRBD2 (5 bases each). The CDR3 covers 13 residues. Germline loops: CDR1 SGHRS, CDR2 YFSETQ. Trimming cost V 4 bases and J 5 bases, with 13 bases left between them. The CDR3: CASSNRDADEQYF. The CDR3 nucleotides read TGCGCCAGCAGCAACCGGGACGCGGACGAGCAGTACTTC.

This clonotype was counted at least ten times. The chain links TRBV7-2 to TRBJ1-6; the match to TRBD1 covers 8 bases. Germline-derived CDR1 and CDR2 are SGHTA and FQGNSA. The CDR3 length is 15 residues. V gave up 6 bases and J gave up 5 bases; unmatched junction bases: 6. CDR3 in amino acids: CASRIQGGDNSPLHF. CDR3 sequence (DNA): TGTGCCAGCAGGATACAGGGGGGGGATAATTCACCCCTCCACTTT.

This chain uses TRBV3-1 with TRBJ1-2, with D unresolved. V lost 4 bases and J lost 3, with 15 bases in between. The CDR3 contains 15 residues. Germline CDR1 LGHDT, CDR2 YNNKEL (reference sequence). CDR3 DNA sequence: TGTGCCAGCAGCCGCAACGCCGGGAGACACTATGGCTACACCTTC. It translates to CASSRNAGRHYGYTF. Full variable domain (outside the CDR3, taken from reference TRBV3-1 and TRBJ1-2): DTAVSQTPKYLVTQMGNDKSIKCEQNLGHDTMYWYKQDSKKFLKIMFSYNNKELIINETVPNRFSPKSPDKAHLNLHINSLELGDSAVYFCASSRNAGRHYGYTFGSGTRLTVV.

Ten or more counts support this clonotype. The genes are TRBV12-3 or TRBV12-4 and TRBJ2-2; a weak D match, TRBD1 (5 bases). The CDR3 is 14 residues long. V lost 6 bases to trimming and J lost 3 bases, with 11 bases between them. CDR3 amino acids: CASSRQHDTGELFF. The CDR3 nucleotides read TGTGCCAGCAGCCGACAGCACGACACCGGGGAGCTGTTTTTT.

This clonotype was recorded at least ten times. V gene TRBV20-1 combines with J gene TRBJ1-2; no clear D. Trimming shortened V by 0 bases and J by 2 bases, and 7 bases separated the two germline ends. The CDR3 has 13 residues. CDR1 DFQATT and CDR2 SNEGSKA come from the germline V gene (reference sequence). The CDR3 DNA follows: TGCAGTGCTAGAGAAAGCCAGAACTATGGCTACACCTTC. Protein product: CSARESQNYGYTF.

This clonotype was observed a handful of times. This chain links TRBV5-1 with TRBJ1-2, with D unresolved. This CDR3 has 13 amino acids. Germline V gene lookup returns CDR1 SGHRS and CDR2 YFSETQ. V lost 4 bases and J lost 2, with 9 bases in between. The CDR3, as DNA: TGCGCCAGCAGCGGCAACAGCAACTATGGCTACACCTTC. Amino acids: CASSGNSNYGYTF.

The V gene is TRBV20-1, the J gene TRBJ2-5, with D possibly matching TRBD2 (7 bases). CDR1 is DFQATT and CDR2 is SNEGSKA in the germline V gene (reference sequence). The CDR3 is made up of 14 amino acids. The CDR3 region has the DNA TGCAGCGGGGCGCGGGGGCCCTACCAAGAGACCCAGTACTTC. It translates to CSGARGPYQETQYF.

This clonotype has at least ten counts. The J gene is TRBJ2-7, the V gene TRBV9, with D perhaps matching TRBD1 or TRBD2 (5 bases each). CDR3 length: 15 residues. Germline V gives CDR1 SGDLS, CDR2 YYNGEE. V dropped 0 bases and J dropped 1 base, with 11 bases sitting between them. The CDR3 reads CASSVDGTVSYEQYF. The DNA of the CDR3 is TGTGCCAGCAGCGTAGACGGGACGGTATCCTACGAGCAGTACTTC. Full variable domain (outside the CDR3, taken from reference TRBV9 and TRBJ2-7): DSGVTQTPKHLITATGQRVTLRCSPRSGDLSVYWYQQSLDQGLQFLIQYYNGEERAKGNILERFSAQQFPDLHSELNLSSLELGDSALYFCASSVDGTVSYEQYFGPGTRLTVT.

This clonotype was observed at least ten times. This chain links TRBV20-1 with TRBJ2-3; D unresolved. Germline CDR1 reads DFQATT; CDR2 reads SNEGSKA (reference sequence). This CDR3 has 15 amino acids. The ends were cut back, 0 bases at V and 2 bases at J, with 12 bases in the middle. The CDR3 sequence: CSARDIQLFTDTQYF. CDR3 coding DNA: TGCAGTGCTAGAGATATACAGCTTTTCACAGATACGCAGTATTTT.

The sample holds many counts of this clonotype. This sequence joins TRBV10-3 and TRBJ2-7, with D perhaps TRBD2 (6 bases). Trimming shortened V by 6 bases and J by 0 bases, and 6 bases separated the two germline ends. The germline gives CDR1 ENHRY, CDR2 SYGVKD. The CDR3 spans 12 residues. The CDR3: CAIRRGSYEQYF. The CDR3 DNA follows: TGTGCCATCAGGCGGGGCTCCTACGAGCAGTACTTC.

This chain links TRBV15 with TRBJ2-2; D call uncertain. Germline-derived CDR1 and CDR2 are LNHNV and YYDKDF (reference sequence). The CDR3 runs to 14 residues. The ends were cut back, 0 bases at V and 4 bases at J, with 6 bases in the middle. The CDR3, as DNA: TGTGCCACCAGCAGAGATCTGGGCACCGGGGAGCTGTTTTTT. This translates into CATSRDLGTGELFF.

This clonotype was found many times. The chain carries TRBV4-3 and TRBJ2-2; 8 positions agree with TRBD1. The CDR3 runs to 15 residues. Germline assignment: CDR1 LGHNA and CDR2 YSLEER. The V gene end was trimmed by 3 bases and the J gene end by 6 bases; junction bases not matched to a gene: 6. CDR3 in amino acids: CASSHGTGLAGELFF. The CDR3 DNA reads TGCGCCAGCAGCCACGGGACAGGATTGGCCGGGGAGCTGTTTTTT.

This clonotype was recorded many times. As DNA, the CDR3 is TGTGCCAGCAGCCAAGGGTGGGATTCACCCCTCCACTTT. As protein: CASSQGWDSPLHF. This rearrangement joins TRBV4-2 to TRBJ1-6; D uncertain. The germline V and J ends were trimmed by 1 base and 8 bases, with 6 bases remaining between them. The CDR3 consists of 13 residues. Germline V gene lookup returns CDR1 LGHNA and CDR2 YNFKEQ.

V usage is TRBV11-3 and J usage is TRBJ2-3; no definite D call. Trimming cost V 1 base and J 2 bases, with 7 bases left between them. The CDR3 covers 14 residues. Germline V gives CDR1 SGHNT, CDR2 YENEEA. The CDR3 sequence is CASSLGPDTDTQYF. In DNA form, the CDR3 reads TGTGCCAGCAGCTTAGGTCCGGACACAGATACGCAGTATTTT.

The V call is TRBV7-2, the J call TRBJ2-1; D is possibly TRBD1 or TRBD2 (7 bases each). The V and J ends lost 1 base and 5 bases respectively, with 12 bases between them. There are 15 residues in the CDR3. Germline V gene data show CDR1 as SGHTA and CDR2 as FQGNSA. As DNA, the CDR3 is TGTGCCAGCAGCTTAGTACAGGGGACTAACAATGAGCAGTTCTTC. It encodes CASSLVQGTNNEQFF.

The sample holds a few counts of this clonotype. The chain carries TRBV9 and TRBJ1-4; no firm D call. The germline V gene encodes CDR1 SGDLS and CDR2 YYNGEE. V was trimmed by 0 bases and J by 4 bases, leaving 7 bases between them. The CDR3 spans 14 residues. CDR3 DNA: TGTGCCAGCAGCGTAGAGGGTCGTAATGAAAAACTGTTTTTT. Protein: CASSVEGRNEKLFF.

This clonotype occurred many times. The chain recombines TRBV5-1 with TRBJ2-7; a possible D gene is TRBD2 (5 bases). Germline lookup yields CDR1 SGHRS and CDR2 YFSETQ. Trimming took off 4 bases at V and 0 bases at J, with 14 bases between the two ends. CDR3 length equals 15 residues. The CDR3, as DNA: TGCGCCAGCAGCGCCCTGACGGGGAGCTCCTACGAGCAGTACTTC. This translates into CASSALTGSSYEQYF.

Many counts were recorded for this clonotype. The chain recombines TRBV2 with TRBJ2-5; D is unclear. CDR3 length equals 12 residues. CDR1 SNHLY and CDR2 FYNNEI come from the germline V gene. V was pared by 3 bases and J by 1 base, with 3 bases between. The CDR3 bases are TGTGCCAGCAGTGATGCCCAAGAGACCCAGTACTTC. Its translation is CASSDAQETQYF. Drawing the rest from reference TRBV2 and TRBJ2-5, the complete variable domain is EPEVTQTPSHQVTQMGQEVILRCVPISNHLYFYWYRQILGQKVEFLVSFYNNEISEKSEIFDDQFSVERPDGSNFTLKIRSTKLEDSAMYFCASSDAQETQYFGPGTRLLVL.

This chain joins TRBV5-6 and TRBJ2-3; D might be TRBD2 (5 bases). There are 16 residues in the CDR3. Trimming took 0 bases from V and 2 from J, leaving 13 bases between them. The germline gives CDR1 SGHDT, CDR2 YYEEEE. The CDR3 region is CASSLERRRLTDTQYF. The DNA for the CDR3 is TGTGCCAGCAGCTTGGAACGCAGGAGGCTCACAGATACGCAGTATTTT.

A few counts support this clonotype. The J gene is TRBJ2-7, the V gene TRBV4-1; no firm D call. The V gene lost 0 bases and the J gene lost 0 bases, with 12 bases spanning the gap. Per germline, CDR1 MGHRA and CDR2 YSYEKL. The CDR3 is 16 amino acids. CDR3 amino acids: CASSQEGISHSYEQYF. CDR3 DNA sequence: TGCGCCAGCAGCCAAGAGGGAATCTCACACTCCTACGAGCAGTACTTC.

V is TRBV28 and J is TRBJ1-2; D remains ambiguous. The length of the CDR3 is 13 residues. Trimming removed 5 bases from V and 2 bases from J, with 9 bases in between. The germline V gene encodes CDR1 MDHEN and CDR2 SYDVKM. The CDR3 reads CASSVVPNYGYTF. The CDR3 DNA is TGTGCCAGCAGTGTTGTCCCGAACTATGGCTACACCTTC.

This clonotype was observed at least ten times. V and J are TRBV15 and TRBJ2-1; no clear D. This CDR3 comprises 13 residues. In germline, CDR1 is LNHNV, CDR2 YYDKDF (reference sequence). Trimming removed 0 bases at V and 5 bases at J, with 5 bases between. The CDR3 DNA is TGTGCCACCAGCAGAGATCCGGACAATGAGCAGTTCTTC. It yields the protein CATSRDPDNEQFF.

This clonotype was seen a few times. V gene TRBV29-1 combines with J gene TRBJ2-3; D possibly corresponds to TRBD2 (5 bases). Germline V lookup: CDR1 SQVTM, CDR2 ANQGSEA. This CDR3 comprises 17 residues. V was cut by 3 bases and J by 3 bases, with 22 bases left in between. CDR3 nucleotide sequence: TGCAGCGTTGAGGAAGGATCGGGAATTGGTGGAACAGATACGCAGTATTTT. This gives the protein CSVEEGSGIGGTDTQYF.